A single sample is the source of the 18 T cell receptor beta chains below, sequenced in a study of graft-versus-host responses after intestinal transplantation. Here immunoSEQ multiplex PCR was the method, and the copy in TCRdb shows in-frame clones only, minus some. The repertoire holds tens of thousands of clones, with around nine tenths as singletons. This sample comprised PBMCs, obtained approximately 120 days after intestinal transplantation. Receptor source: a human patient who received an intestinal transplant, so some T cells may come from the graft donor.

The genes are TRBV4-1 and TRBJ2-5, with a tentative D call TRBD1 (5 bases). With 3 bases removed from V and 7 bases from J, the gap between germline ends came to 9 bases. Per germline, CDR1 MGHRA and CDR2 YSYEKL. This CDR3 has 12 residues. The CDR3 DNA follows: TGCGCCAGCAGCCACACAAGGGGGACCCAGTACTTC. Amino acids: CASSHTRGTQYF.

This chain joins TRBV5-1 and TRBJ2-7, with 7 bases fitting TRBD2. CDR1 is SGHRS, CDR2 YFSETQ, per germline. The CDR3 is 14 amino acids. The ends lost 0 bases at V and 4 bases at J; junction bases unmatched: 4. The chain's CDR3 is CASSLAAGVYEQYF. The CDR3 DNA sequence: TGCGCCAGCAGCTTGGCCGCGGGGGTGTACGAGCAGTACTTC.

This chain uses TRBV6-5 with TRBJ2-2; a possible D gene is TRBD1 (5 bases). Germline assignment: CDR1 MNHEY and CDR2 SVGAGI. V gave up 5 bases and J gave up 4 bases, with 11 bases separating them. This CDR3 spans 14 amino acids. This CDR3 reads CASSRQSFTGELFF. The CDR3 bases are TGTGCCAGCAGTCGACAGTCGTTCACCGGGGAGCTGTTTTTT.

The chain employs TRBV11-2 and TRBJ2-7, with 10 bases aligning to TRBD2. The CDR3 covers 13 residues. The germline V gene encodes CDR1 SGHAT and CDR2 FQNNGV. Trimming cost V 3 bases and J 6 bases; bases outside gene matches: 2. The CDR3 sequence is CASSLGLAFEQYF. Written as DNA, the CDR3 is TGTGCCAGCAGCTTGGGACTAGCGTTCGAGCAGTACTTC.

This chain uses TRBV7-8 with TRBJ2-4; possible D gene TRBD2, 6 bases. CDR1 is SGHVS and CDR2 is FQNEAQ in the germline V gene. This CDR3 is 18 amino acids long. Trimming shortened V by 0 bases and J by 6 bases, and 21 bases separated the two germline ends. The CDR3, as DNA: TGTGCCAGCAGCTTAGCGCGCAGGGTAGGCGCGGGGAGAAACATTCAGTACTTC. Amino acids: CASSLARRVGAGRNIQYF.

The chain is built from TRBV5-4 and TRBJ2-5; 13 bases are shared with TRBD2. The DNA end is more similar to TRBJ2-7, so the J call may be wrong. CDR3 length equals 16 residues. Germline assignment: CDR1 SGHNT and CDR2 YYREEE (reference sequence). The CDR3 nucleotides read TGTGCCAGCAGCTTCGCCGGGACTAGCGGGGCCTACGAGCAGTACTTC. Translation: CASSFAGTSGAYEQYF.

This clone was seen only once. The junction departs from germline at one end; a sequencing error may be responsible. For the CDR3, the DNA is TGTGCCAGCAGCTTAAGGCAGGGGGCGTCAGAGGCCCAGTACTTC. The encoded protein is CASSLRQGASEAQYF. The V gene is TRBV7-9, the J gene TRBJ2-5; 8 nucleotides line up with TRBD1. Per the germline V gene, CDR1 is SEHNR and CDR2 is FQNEAQ (reference sequence). The CDR3 spans 15 residues.

The gene calls are TRBV27 and TRBJ1-1; possibly TRBD1 for D (5 bases). The germline V and J ends were trimmed by 7 bases and 0 bases, with 15 bases remaining between them. The CDR3 totals 15 residues. Per germline, CDR1 MNHEY and CDR2 SMNVEV (reference sequence). The CDR3 coding sequence is TGTGCCAGCACAAGACAGTCCCGATTGAACACTGAAGCTTTCTTT. Its protein product is CASTRQSRLNTEAFF.

This chain uses TRBV4-1 with TRBJ2-7; the D gene is possibly TRBD1 (7 bases). Germline V gene sequence: CDR1 MGHRA, CDR2 YSYEKL. V lost 0 bases to trimming and J lost 3 bases, with 15 bases between them. The CDR3 is 16 amino acids. The CDR3 loop reads CASSQDLAGGGYEQYF. The DNA of the CDR3 is TGCGCCAGCAGCCAAGATCTGGCAGGGGGAGGCTACGAGCAGTACTTC.

The V and J genes are TRBV15 and TRBJ2-5; TRBD2 matches at 8 bases. This CDR3 has 14 amino acids. The V gene end was trimmed by 5 bases and the J gene end by 4 bases; junction bases not matched to a gene: 6. The germline gives CDR1 LNHNV, CDR2 YYDKDF (reference sequence). Here the CDR3 reads CATSVVTSGETQYF. The CDR3 DNA reads as TGTGCCACCAGCGTGGTCACTAGCGGAGAGACCCAGTACTTC. Based on the CDR3 plus reference TRBV15 and TRBJ2-5, the full variable domain is DAMVIQNPRYQVTQFGKPVTLSCSQTLNHNVMYWYQQKSSQAPKLLFHYYDKDFNNEADTPDNFQSRRPNTSFCFLDIRSPGLGDTAMYLCATSVVTSGETQYFGPGTRLLVL.

The chain combines TRBV5-6 with TRBJ2-2; D gene ambiguous. V lost 0 bases, J lost 8 bases, and 5 bases lay in between. The CDR3 runs to 12 residues. Germline CDR1 and CDR2: SGHDT and YYEEEE. The CDR3 protein is CASSLDGGELFF. CDR3 bases: TGTGCCAGCAGCTTGGACGGGGGGGAGCTGTTTTTT.

The CDR3 sequence is CASSLGLAFADTQYF. The CDR3 DNA reads TGTGCCAGCAGCTTAGGACTAGCCTTCGCAGATACGCAGTATTTT. The chain links TRBV7-6 to TRBJ2-3, with TRBD2 matching over 7 bases. The ends lost 1 base at V and 4 bases at J; junction bases unmatched: 5. CDR1 is SGHVS and CDR2 is FNYEAQ in the germline V gene. CDR3 length: 15 amino acids.

The CDR3 region has the DNA TGTGCCAGCAGTTACTCTGGAGCGGGGGGAATCAATGAGCAGTTCTTC. It yields the protein CASSYSGAGGINEQFF. J is TRBJ2-1 and V is TRBV6-5, with TRBD2 identical over 9 bases. The V gene's germline CDR1 is MNHEY and CDR2 SVGAGI. The V gene end was trimmed by 0 bases and the J gene end by 6 bases; junction bases not matched to a gene: 6. This CDR3 has 16 residues.

A note on this clone: Mismatch with germline at one junction end may stem from a read error. This chain joins TRBV5-8 and TRBJ1-1; 9 nucleotides align to TRBD1. Germline CDR1 reads SGHTS; CDR2 reads YDEGEE. The CDR3 extends over 12 amino acids. The CDR3 here is CASSFQTGGFAF. The DNA of the CDR3 is TGTGCCAGCAGCTTCCAGACAGGGGGATTCGCTTTT.

This sequence joins TRBV19 and TRBJ2-3, with D maybe TRBD2 (5 bases). Germline CDR1 is LNHDA and CDR2 is SQIVND (reference sequence). Between the trimmed V and J ends, which lost 2 bases and 4 bases, there was a span of 13 bases. The CDR3 runs 15 residues. The CDR3 reads CASSITSSAADTQYF. CDR3 DNA sequence: TGTGCCAGTAGTATAACTAGTTCAGCCGCAGATACGCAGTATTTT.

The sample holds one count of this clone. V gene TRBV10-3 combines with J gene TRBJ2-6, with no clear D. V dropped 5 bases and J dropped 0 bases, with 5 bases sitting between them. The germline V gene has CDR1 ENHRY and CDR2 SYGVKD. The CDR3 extends over 14 amino acids. In DNA, the CDR3 is TGTGCCATCAGTTTCCCCTCTGGGGCCAACGTCCTGACTTTC. Protein product: CAISFPSGANVLTF.

This rearrangement joins TRBV19 to TRBJ2-4; perhaps D is TRBD1 or TRBD2 (5 bases each). Germline values: CDR1 LNHDA, CDR2 SQIVND (reference sequence). The CDR3 contains 14 residues. Deletions cut 7 bases from V and 4 bases from J, with 14 bases between. The DNA for the CDR3 is TGTGCCAGTACCCCGGGGACCACTAAAAACATTCAGTACTTC. It specifies CASTPGTTKNIQYF.

The chain links TRBV1 to TRBJ2-1; the table gives TRBD2 as D, unverified against the DNA. TRBV1 is shown as a pseudogene. CDR3 length equals 15 residues. The CDR3, as DNA: TGCACCAGCAGCGCTCCGGGACTAGAGTACAATGAGCAGTTCTTC. Its protein is CTSSAPGLEYNEQFF.